The rows below give T cell receptor beta chains drawn from one sample of a study of T cell responses to AZD1222 COVID-19 vaccine. This table comes from immunoSEQ multiplex PCR, and its TCRdb copy is limited to in-frame clones, with some not included. This sample has some 170,000 clones, with less than 90% found just once. This material consisted of peripheral blood, taken on day 0 of AZD1222 vaccination. The receptors were sampled from an adult in good health. The CDR3 runs from the conserved cysteine through the conserved F or W. The D gene is left open where the match is weak. Expanded clones get a size class; other rows say once, few or many, or leave the size out.

v_call	clone_size	j_call	d_call	cdr3_aa	cdr3_nt
TRBV29-1	-	TRBJ1-2	TRBD1	CSALQAGGDYGYTF	TGCAGCGCCTTGCAGGCAGGGGGGGACTATGGCTACACCTTC
TRBV19	-	TRBJ2-2	TRBD1	CASSTRDSLNTGELFF	TGTGCCAGTAGTACCCGGGACAGCCTGAACACCGGGGAGCTGTTTTTT
TRBV30	once	TRBJ2-1	-	CAWSGSRHPAPSEQFF	TGTGCCTGGAGTGGGAGTAGGCACCCGGCCCCGTCGGAGCAGTTCTTC
TRBV2	-	TRBJ2-1	-	CASSGEDRLDEQFF	TGTGCCAGCAGTGGGGAGGACAGGTTGGATGAGCAGTTCTTC
TRBV30	-	TRBJ2-3	-	CAWSVQADTQYF	TGTGCCTGGAGTGTACAGGCAGATACGCAGTATTTT
TRBV11-2	-	TRBJ1-6	-	CASRRPGTRDSPLHF	TGTGCCAGCAGGCGCCCCGGGACACGGGATTCACCCCTCCACTTT
TRBV27	-	TRBJ1-2	-	CASSLVRGADYGYTF	TGTGCCAGCAGTTTAGTTCGGGGGGCGGACTATGGCTACACCTTC
TRBV10-3	-	TRBJ1-1	-	CAISPGGRGDTEAFF	TGTGCCATCAGCCCGGGAGGCAGGGGAGACACTGAAGCTTTCTTT
TRBV5-8	-	TRBJ1-6	TRBD1	CASSQGQRNSPLHF	TGTGCCAGCAGCCAGGGACAGCGTAATTCACCCCTCCACTTT
TRBV19	-	TRBJ1-1	-	CASSTPRQNTEAFF	TGTGCCAGTAGTACTCCCCGACAGAACACTGAAGCTTTCTTT
TRBV6-4	-	TRBJ2-1	TRBD2	CASSDPGTSGGLEQFF	TGTGCCAGCAGTGACCCGGGGACTAGCGGGGGGCTTGAGCAGTTCTTC
TRBV6-5	-	TRBJ2-5	-	CASSSRIDNQETQYF	TGTGCCAGCAGTTCCCGAATAGACAACCAAGAGACCCAGTACTTC
TRBV27	-	TRBJ2-1	-	CASSLPPGRGRGEQFF	TGTGCCAGCAGTTTACCTCCGGGTCGCGGTCGGGGTGAGCAGTTCTTC
TRBV13	-	TRBJ1-4	-	CASSSRQVSIEKLFF	TGTGCCAGCAGCTCCAGACAGGTCTCTATTGAAAAACTGTTTTTT
TRBV6-5	-	TRBJ1-5	TRBD1	CAVNRGGGGNQPQHF	TGTGCCGTTAACAGGGGTGGAGGAGGCAATCAGCCCCAGCATTTT
TRBV19	-	TRBJ2-1	TRBD1	CASSIRTGRSYNEQFF	TGTGCCAGTAGTATCCGGACAGGGCGGTCCTACAATGAGCAGTTCTTC
TRBV28	-	TRBJ1-2	-	CASSLRGFDYGYTF	TGTGCCAGCAGTTTGAGGGGTTTCGACTATGGCTACACCTTC
TRBV6-5	-	TRBJ1-6	-	CASSISVTWSPLHF	TGTGCCAGCAGTATAAGCGTAACGTGGTCACCCCTCCACTTT
TRBV24-1	-	TRBJ1-5	-	CATSVHGEGQPQHF	TGTGCCACCAGTGTACATGGTGAGGGTCAGCCCCAGCATTTT
TRBV30	-	TRBJ1-1	-	CAWSVLGNTEAFF	TGTGCCTGGAGTGTATTAGGGAACACTGAAGCTTTCTTT
TRBV25-1	-	TRBJ1-2	TRBD1	CASRRGQEHGYTF	TGTGCCAGCAGGAGGGGACAGGAACATGGCTACACCTTC
TRBV20-1	-	TRBJ1-2	TRBD1	CSQGALGYTF	TGCAGTCAGGGGGCGCTTGGCTACACCTTC
TRBV5-1	once	TRBJ1-3	-	CASTGAVGNTIYF	TGCGCCAGCACCGGGGCTGTGGGAAACACCATATATTTT
TRBV5-1	-	TRBJ2-1	TRBD2	CASSPGTSGRGYNEQFF	TGCGCCAGCAGCCCGGGGACTAGCGGGAGGGGTTACAATGAGCAGTTCTTC
TRBV6-1	-	TRBJ2-3	-	CASSLRGRGTDTQYF	TGTGCCAGCAGTCTAAGAGGACGAGGAACAGATACGCAGTATTTT
TRBV7-8	-	TRBJ2-5	-	CASTPGGETQYF	TGTGCCAGCACCCCGGGCGGAGAGACCCAGTACTTC
TRBV10-3	-	TRBJ2-3	TRBD1	CAIRGQGASTDTQYF	TGTGCCATCAGGGGCCAGGGGGCTAGCACAGATACGCAGTATTTT
TRBV19	-	TRBJ1-4	TRBD1	CASSKGATHVATNEKLFF	TGTGCCAGTAGTAAGGGGGCGACCCATGTTGCAACTAATGAAAAACTGTTTTTT
TRBV13	-	TRBJ2-2	-	CASISQSGGASGGRNTGELFF	TGTGCCAGCATCAGTCAATCCGGGGGCGCGAGCGGCGGGAGGAACACCGGGGAGCTGTTTTTT
TRBV30	once	TRBJ2-3	TRBD1	CAWSPGTGTTDTQYF	TGTGCCTGGAGTCCCGGGACAGGGACCACAGATACGCAGTATTTT
TRBV2	-	TRBJ1-4	-	CASIRMGGSATNEKLFF	TGTGCCAGCATCAGGATGGGGGGCAGCGCAACTAATGAAAAACTGTTTTTT
TRBV9	-	TRBJ1-2	-	CASSRDNNYGYTF	TGTGCCAGCAGCCGGGACAATAACTATGGCTACACCTTC
TRBV5-1	once	TRBJ1-4	-	CASSSGVGIRVEKLFF	TGCGCCAGCAGCTCAGGGGTTGGAATCAGAGTTGAAAAACTGTTTTTT
TRBV7-8	-	TRBJ1-1	TRBD1	CASSWRQGANTEAFF	TGTGCCAGCAGCTGGAGACAGGGGGCGAACACTGAAGCTTTCTTT
TRBV15	-	TRBJ2-2	-	CATSVPGTNTGELFF	TGTGCCACCAGTGTCCCGGGCACGAACACCGGGGAGCTGTTTTTT
TRBV5-8	few	TRBJ2-6	-	CASSRSLGANVLTF	TGTGCCAGCAGCCGGAGTTTGGGGGCCAACGTCCTGACTTTC
TRBV5-1	-	TRBJ2-5	-	CASSPGPAGAGGETQYF	TGCGCCAGCAGCCCTGGCCCTGCAGGGGCCGGCGGGGAGACCCAGTACTTC
TRBV28	-	TRBJ2-7	-	CASSNRRNEQYF	TGTGCCAGCAGTAACAGGAGAAATGAGCAGTACTTC
TRBV9	once	TRBJ1-1	TRBD1	CASSSTGNNEAFF	TGTGCCAGCAGCTCGACAGGGAATAATGAAGCTTTCTTT
TRBV7-2	-	TRBJ2-1	-	CASSYDGYNEQFF	TGTGCCAGCAGCTACGACGGGTACAATGAGCAGTTCTTC
TRBV7-2	-	TRBJ2-5	-	CASSFEIETQYF	TGTGCCAGCAGCTTTGAGATAGAGACCCAGTACTTC
TRBV20-1	few	TRBJ2-7	-	CSASRAGYEQYF	TGCAGTGCGAGTCGGGCCGGGTACGAGCAGTACTTC
TRBV6-1	-	TRBJ1-2	TRBD1	CASSETRGEGYGYTF	TGTGCCAGCAGTGAGACCAGGGGGGAAGGCTATGGCTACACCTTC
TRBV6-2/TRBV6-3	-	TRBJ1-5	-	CASSYSTARHQPQHF	TGTGCCAGCAGTTACTCGACAGCCCGTCATCAGCCCCAGCATTTT
TRBV19	-	TRBJ1-5	-	CASSRDSQSLNQPQHF	TGTGCCAGTAGCCGGGACTCCCAATCTCTAAATCAGCCCCAGCATTTT
TRBV18	medium-sized	TRBJ1-5	-	CASSLDNGNQPQHF	TGTGCCAGCTCACTGGACAACGGCAATCAGCCCCAGCATTTT
TRBV29-1	-	TRBJ1-1	TRBD1	CSVSVTGVSLATEAFF	TGCAGCGTTTCGGTGACAGGGGTTAGTCTGGCCACTGAAGCTTTCTTT
TRBV27	-	TRBJ1-3	-	CASSGRNPGNTIYF	TGTGCCAGCAGTGGGAGGAATCCTGGAAACACCATATATTTT
TRBV3-1/TRBV3-2	-	TRBJ1-2	-	CASSPSASGKRTGYTF	TGTGCCAGCAGCCCGTCGGCGTCAGGGAAGCGGACGGGCTACACCTTC
TRBV5-5	-	TRBJ2-3	-	CASSLVGQGKTDTQYF	TGTGCCAGCAGCTTGGTCGGTCAGGGAAAAACAGATACGCAGTATTTT
TRBV11-2	-	TRBJ1-1	-	CASSLYAMNTEAFF	TGTGCCAGCAGCTTATATGCCATGAACACTGAAGCTTTCTTT
TRBV6-4	once	TRBJ2-1	TRBD2	CASSDSAGGYNEQFF	TGTGCCAGCAGTGACTCTGCGGGGGGATACAATGAGCAGTTCTTC
TRBV11-2	-	TRBJ2-3	TRBD1	CASSSGTGYTDTQYF	TGTGCCAGCAGCTCCGGGACAGGGTACACAGATACGCAGTATTTT
TRBV5-4	-	TRBJ1-2	TRBD1	CASSPTGGYGYTF	TGTGCCAGCAGTCCAACAGGGGGCTATGGCTACACCTTC
TRBV7-3	-	TRBJ2-5	-	CASRLEVTQYF	TGTGCCAGCCGCCTGGAAGTGACCCAGTACTTC
TRBV10-3	-	TRBJ1-1	-	CAINRDLGTEAFF	TGTGCCATCAACCGGGACCTGGGGACTGAAGCTTTCTTT
TRBV24-1	-	TRBJ1-5	TRBD1	CATSEFALRTGGNQPQHF	TGTGCCACCAGTGAGTTTGCGCTCCGGACAGGGGGGAATCAGCCCCAGCATTTT
TRBV11-2	-	TRBJ2-1	TRBD1	CASSRNRGDGNEQFF	TGTGCCAGCAGCCGAAACAGGGGCGACGGGAATGAGCAGTTCTTC
TRBV12-3/TRBV12-4	-	TRBJ1-2	-	CASSLGQGYGYTF	TGTGCCAGCAGTTTAGGGCAGGGCTATGGCTACACCTTC